One sample yielded the 6 T cell receptor beta chains listed below, sequenced in a study of T cells after yellow fever vaccination (dated by TCRdb to the late 2010s). This specimen's treatment or condition label, per the study, means: live attenuated yellow fever vaccine strain. The protocol used for the library was 5' RACE. Sequencing relied on an Illumina HiSeq 2500. The raw public data were reprocessed by TCRdb itself: fastp quality trimming at Q25, MiXCR clonotype calling, in-frame beta chains only. Each record represents a unique CDR3 protein, reported with the most common genes and DNA among its rows. For this sample the table gives 100,000 or so distinct CDR3 sequences, of which more than 7.5% were detected only once. 16% of the sample belongs to the ten largest clones. Here the sequenced sample was CD8+ T cells not binding an NS4B(214-222) dextramer, sorted from PBMCs, taken about 2 weeks after the first yellow fever vaccination. This specimen's cell subset or site label, per the study, means: NS4B epitope dextramer-negative CD8 T cells. These receptors all stem from a man between 18 and 29 years old who received the YFV17D yellow fever vaccine.

The gene calls are TRBV27 and TRBJ1-4; D unresolved. This CDR3 contains 13 residues. Trimming took off 3 bases at V and 4 bases at J, with 6 bases between the two ends. In germline, CDR1 is MNHEY, CDR2 SMNVEV (reference sequence). Here the CDR3 reads CASSLGINEKLFF. CDR3 in DNA: TGTGCCAGCAGTTTGGGGATTAATGAAAAACTGTTTTTT.

This clonotype was seen only a few times. The rearrangement uses TRBV4-1 and TRBJ2-5; D ambiguous. The germline V and J ends were trimmed by 6 bases and 5 bases, with 19 bases remaining between them. This CDR3 comprises 15 residues. Germline V gene data show CDR1 as MGHRA and CDR2 as YSYEKL. Written as DNA, the CDR3 is TGCGCCAGCAGTTTAATGGGCAGGACGGAGGAGACCCAGTACTTC. Its protein is CASSLMGRTEETQYF.

This chain joins TRBV12-3 or TRBV12-4 and TRBJ1-1; 8 bases agree with TRBD1. The trim removed 5 bases at V and 5 bases at J, leaving 7 bases unmatched. The length of the CDR3 is 14 residues. The CDR3 reads CASSISGGATEAFF. CDR3 DNA sequence: TGTGCCAGCAGTATCTCAGGGGGCGCAACTGAAGCTTTCTTT.

This clonotype occurred a few times. V usage is TRBV24-1 and J usage is TRBJ2-3; D call uncertain. The CDR3 contains 13 residues. With 5 bases removed from V and 5 bases from J, the gap between germline ends came to 10 bases. The germline CDR1 and CDR2 sequences are KGHDR and SFDVKD. CDR3 nucleotide sequence: TGTGCCACCAGTGCCCTTTTTCGAGATACGCAGTATTTT. Amino acid sequence: CATSALFRDTQYF.

The J gene is TRBJ2-3, the V gene TRBV6-1; perhaps D is TRBD1 or TRBD2 (6 bases each). Trimming removed 6 bases at V and 7 bases at J, with 17 bases between. CDR3 length: 14 residues. CDR1 and CDR2 from the germline V gene are MNHNS and SASEGT. DNA for the CDR3: TGTGCCAGCAGAATAGGGGGGCACACGAATACGCAGTATTTT. Amino acid sequence: CASRIGGHTNTQYF.

This clonotype turned up a few times. The V gene is TRBV30, the J gene TRBJ2-7; D may be TRBD1 (6 bases). V lost 2 bases and J lost 5, with 10 bases in between. This CDR3 spans 12 amino acids. The germline gives CDR1 GTSNPN, CDR2 SVGIG (reference sequence). CDR3 DNA sequence: TGTGCCTGGAGTCCAGGGACAAACGAGCAGTACTTC. It codes for CAWSPGTNEQYF.